This TCR beta chain came from a study of a mutant IDH1 vaccine in newly diagnosed glioma. Germline V gene data show CDR1 as SGHNT and CDR2 as YYREEE (reference sequence). CDR3 length: 13 residues. Trimming cost V 1 base and J 6 bases, with 11 bases left between them. General observations from the study: Seemingly, top peripheral T cell clonotype changes bore no relation to pseudoprogression.

Specified time point: baseline, week 1 (first vaccination visit). Treatment: pre-vaccination baseline after standard-of-care therapy. Comments on this clone: Its antigen remains unidentified.

The assay was immunoSEQ multiplex PCR, and TCRdb's table has in-frame clones only and misses some. The sample contains 25,000 to 35,000 clones, more than 85% of which appear only once. This chain links TRBV5-4 with TRBJ2-7; a possible D gene is TRBD1 (6 bases). The sequence came from a woman between 35 and 50 years old with glioma. The sample here was PBMCs, taken from a glioma patient treated with radiotherapy, temozolomide or both. The CDR3 DNA reads as TGTGCCAGCAGCTTGACAGGGTCAGGCGAGCAGTACTTC. It specifies CASSLTGSGEQYF.